This TCR beta chain was recorded in a study of yellow fever vaccine responses in identical twins. In TCRdb, the RT-PCR reads were re-called with MiXCR into one record per CDR3 protein. The data show a few thousand distinct CDR3 sequences, 60% to 80% seen once. This clonotype was seen just once. This TCR derives from a woman younger than 30 who received the yellow fever vaccine. The material was T cells from blood (PBMCs), unsorted or a sorted subset (not recorded which), obtained before or after yellow fever vaccination (not recorded which).

CDR3 in DNA: TGTGCCAGCGCCCCACAGGGGTTGGCACCCCTCCACTTT. As protein: CASAPQGLAPLHF. V usage is TRBV7-6 and J usage is TRBJ1-6, with 7 bases fitting TRBD1. Trimming removed 8 bases from V and 11 bases from J; junction bases left unmatched: 9. The CDR3 loop spans 13 amino acids. CDR1 and CDR2 from the germline V gene are SGHVS and FNYEAQ.